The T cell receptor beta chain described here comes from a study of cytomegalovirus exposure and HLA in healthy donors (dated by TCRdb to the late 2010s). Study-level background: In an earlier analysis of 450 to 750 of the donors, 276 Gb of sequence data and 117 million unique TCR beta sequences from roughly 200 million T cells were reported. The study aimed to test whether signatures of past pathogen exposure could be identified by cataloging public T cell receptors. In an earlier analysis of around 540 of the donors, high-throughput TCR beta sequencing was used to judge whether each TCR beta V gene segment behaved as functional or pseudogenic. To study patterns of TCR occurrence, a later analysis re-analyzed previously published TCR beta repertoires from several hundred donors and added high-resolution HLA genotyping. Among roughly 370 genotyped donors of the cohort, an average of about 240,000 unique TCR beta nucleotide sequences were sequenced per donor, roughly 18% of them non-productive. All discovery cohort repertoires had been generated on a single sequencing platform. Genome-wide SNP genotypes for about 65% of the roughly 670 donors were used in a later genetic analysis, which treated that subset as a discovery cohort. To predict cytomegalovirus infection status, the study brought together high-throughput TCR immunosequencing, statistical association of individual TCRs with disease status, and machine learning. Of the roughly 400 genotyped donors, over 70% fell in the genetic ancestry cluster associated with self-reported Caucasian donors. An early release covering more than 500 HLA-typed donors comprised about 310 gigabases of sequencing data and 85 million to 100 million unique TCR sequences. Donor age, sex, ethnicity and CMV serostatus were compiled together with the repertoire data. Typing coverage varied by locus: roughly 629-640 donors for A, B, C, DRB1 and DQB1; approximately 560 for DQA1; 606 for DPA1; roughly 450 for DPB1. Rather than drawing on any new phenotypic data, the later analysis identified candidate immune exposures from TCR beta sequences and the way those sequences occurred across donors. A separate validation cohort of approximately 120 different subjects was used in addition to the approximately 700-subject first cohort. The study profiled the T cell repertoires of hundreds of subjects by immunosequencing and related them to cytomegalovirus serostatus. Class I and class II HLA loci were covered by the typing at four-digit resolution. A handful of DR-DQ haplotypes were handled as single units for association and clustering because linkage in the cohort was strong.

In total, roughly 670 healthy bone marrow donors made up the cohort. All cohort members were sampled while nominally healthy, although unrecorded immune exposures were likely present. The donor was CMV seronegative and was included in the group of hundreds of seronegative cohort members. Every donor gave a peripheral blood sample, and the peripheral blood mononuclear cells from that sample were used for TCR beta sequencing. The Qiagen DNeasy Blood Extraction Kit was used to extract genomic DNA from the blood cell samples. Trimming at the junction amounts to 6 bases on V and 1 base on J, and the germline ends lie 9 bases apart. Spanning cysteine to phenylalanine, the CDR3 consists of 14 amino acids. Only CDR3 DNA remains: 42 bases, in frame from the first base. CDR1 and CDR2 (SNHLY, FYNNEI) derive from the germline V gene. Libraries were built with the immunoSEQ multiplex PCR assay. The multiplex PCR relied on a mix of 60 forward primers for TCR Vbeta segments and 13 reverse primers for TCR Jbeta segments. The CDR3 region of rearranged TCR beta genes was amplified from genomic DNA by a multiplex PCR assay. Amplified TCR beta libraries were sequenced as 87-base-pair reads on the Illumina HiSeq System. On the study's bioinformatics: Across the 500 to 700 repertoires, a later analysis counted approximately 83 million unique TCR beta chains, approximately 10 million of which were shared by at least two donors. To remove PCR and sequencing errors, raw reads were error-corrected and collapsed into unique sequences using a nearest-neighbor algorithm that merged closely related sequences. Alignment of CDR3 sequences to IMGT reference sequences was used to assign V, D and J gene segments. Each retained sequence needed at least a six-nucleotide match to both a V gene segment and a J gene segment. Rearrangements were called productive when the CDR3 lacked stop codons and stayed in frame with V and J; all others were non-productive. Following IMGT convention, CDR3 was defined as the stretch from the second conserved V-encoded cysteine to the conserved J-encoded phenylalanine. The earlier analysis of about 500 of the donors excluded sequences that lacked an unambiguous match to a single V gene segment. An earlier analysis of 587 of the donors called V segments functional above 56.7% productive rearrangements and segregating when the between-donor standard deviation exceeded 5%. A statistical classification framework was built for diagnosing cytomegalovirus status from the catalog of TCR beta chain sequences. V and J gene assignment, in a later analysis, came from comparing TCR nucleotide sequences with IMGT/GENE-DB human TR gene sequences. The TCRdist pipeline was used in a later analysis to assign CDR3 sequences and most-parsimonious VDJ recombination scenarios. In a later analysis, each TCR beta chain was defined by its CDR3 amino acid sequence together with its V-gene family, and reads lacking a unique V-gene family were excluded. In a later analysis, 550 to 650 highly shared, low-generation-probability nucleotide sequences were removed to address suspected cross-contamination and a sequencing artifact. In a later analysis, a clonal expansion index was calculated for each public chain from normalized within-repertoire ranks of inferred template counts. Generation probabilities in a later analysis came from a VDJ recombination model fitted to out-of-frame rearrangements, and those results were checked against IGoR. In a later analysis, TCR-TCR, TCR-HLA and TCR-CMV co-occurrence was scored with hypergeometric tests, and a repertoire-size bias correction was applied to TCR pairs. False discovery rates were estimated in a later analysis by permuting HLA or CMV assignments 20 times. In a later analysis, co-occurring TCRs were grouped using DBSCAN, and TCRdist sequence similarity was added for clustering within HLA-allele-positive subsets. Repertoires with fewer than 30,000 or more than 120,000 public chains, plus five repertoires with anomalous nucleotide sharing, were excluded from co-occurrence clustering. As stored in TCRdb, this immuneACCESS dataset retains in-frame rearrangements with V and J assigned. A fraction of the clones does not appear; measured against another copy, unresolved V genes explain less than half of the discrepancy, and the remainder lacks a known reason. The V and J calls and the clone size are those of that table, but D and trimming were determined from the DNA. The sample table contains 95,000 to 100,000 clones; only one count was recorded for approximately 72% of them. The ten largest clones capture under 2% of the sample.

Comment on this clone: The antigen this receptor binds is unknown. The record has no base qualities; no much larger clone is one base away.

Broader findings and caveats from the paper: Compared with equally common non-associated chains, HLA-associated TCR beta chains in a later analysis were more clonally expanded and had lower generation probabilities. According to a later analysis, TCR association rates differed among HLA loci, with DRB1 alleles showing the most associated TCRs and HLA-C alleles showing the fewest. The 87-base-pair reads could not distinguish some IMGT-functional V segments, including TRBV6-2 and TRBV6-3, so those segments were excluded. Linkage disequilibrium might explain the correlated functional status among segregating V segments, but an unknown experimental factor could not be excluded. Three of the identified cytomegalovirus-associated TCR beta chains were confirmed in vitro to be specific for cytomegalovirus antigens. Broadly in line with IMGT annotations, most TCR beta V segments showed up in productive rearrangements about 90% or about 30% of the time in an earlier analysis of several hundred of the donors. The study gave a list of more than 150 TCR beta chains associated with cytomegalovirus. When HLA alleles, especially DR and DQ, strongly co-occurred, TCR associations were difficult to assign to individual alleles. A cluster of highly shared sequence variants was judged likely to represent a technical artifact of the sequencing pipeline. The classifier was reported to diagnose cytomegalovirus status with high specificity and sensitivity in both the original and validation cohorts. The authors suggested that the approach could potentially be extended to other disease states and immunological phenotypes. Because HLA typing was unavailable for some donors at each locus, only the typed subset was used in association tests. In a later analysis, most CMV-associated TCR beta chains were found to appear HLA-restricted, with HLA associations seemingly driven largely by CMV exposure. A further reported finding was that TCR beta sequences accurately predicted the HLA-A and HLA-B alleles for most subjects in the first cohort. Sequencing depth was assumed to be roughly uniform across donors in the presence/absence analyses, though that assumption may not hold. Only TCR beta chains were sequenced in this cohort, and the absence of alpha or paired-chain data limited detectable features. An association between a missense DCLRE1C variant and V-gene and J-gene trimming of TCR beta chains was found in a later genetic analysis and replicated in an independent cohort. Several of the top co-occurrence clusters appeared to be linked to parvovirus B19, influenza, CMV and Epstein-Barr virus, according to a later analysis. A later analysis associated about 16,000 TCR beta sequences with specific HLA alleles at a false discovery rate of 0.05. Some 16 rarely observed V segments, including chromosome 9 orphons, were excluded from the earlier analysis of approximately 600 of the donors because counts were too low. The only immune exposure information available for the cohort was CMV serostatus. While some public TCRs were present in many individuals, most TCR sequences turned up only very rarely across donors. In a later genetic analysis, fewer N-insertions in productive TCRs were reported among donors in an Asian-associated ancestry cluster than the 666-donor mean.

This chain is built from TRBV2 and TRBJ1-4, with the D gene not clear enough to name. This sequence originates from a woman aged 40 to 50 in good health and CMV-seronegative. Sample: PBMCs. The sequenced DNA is TGTGCCAGCAGGGCCCCAGGAACTAATGAAAAACTGTTTTTT. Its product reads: CASRAPGTNEKLFF.